These 3 T cell receptor beta chains were sequenced from one sample in a study of OX40 agonist ivuxolimab in advanced cancers. Sequencing used immunoSEQ multiplex PCR; TCRdb keeps in-frame clones, though not all of them. This sample has about 12,000 clones; about 69% occur once, and the top ten carry 28%. This specimen was CD4+ or CD8+ T cells sorted from blood, taken in a trial of the OX40 agonist ivuxolimab. These receptors all stem from an adult with an advanced solid tumor such as melanoma, head and neck, liver or kidney cancer.

The chain couples TRBV2 to TRBJ1-1; D uncertain. The V gene's germline CDR1 is SNHLY and CDR2 FYNNEI. The CDR3 spans 12 residues. Trimming took off 6 bases at V and 3 bases at J, with 8 bases between the two ends. This CDR3 is CASSDGDTEAFF. The CDR3 DNA sequence: TGTGCCAGCAGCGACGGCGACACTGAAGCTTTCTTT.

This clone showed up just a few times. The chain employs TRBV19 and TRBJ2-7; weak D call: TRBD1 (5 bases). The CDR3 has 14 amino acids. The germline CDR1 and CDR2 sequences are LNHDA and SQIVND (reference sequence). V was pared by 4 bases and J by 3 bases, with 13 bases between. The DNA of the CDR3 is TGTGCCAGTAGTACGGACACTCTTGGCTACGAGCAGTACTTC. Translated, it gives CASSTDTLGYEQYF.

This clone showed up just once. The chain carries TRBV4-3 and TRBJ2-1; unclear D gene. The CDR3 totals 14 residues. Germline loops: CDR1 LGHNA, CDR2 YSLEER. V lost 0 bases and J 8 bases, leaving 11 bases between the germline ends. The CDR3 protein is CASSQDLGNDEQFF. The CDR3 bases are TGCGCCAGCAGCCAAGATCTTGGGAACGATGAGCAGTTCTTC.